These 19 T cell receptor beta chains came from one sample sequenced in a study of blood T cell repertoires in COVID-19. Sequencing used immunoSEQ multiplex PCR; TCRdb keeps in-frame clones, though not all of them. The sample records around 180,000 clones, 89% being singletons. The sequencing input was PBMCs or T cells enriched from blood (not recorded which). The receptor source for this set is a middle-aged woman with acute COVID-19.

Regarding this clone: Other DNA variants within this sample encode the same CDR3. The V gene is TRBV30, the J gene TRBJ2-1; 13 bases map to TRBD2. Germline V gene data show CDR1 as GTSNPN and CDR2 as SVGIG (reference sequence). The CDR3 loop spans 16 amino acids. J lost 0 bases, V lost 5 bases, and 4 bases had no gene match. The CDR3 reads CAWSGLAGSSYNEQFF. The DNA of the CDR3 is TGTGCCTGGTCGGGACTAGCGGGAAGCTCCTACAATGAGCAGTTCTTC.

The chain is built from TRBV5-4 and TRBJ1-1; the D gene is possibly TRBD1 (5 bases). The CDR3 is 17 residues long. CDR1 is SGHNT and CDR2 is YYREEE in the germline V gene (reference sequence). V was pared by 1 base and J by 0 bases, with 16 bases between. CDR3 nucleotides: TGTGCCAGCAGCTTGTTGGACCAGGGCTTATTGAACACTGAAGCTTTCTTT. It is translated as CASSLLDQGLLNTEAFF.

This clone came up once. This sequence joins TRBV3-1 (or the pseudogene TRBV3-2) and TRBJ1-4; TRBD1 matches 11 bases. The trim removed 0 bases at V and 7 bases at J, leaving 1 base unmatched. Per the germline V gene, CDR1 is LGHDT and CDR2 is YNNKEL (reference sequence). This CDR3 is 15 amino acids long. CDR3 sequence: CASSQDGTGGEKLFF. CDR3 DNA: TGTGCCAGCAGCCAAGACGGGACAGGGGGTGAAAAACTGTTTTTT.

This rearrangement joins TRBV30 to TRBJ2-5; D remains unclear. V was clipped by 2 bases and J by 3 bases, with 4 bases between them. Germline CDR1 GTSNPN, CDR2 SVGIG (reference sequence). CDR3 length: 11 amino acids. CDR3 bases: TGTGCCTGGAGTCCAAAAGAGACCCAGTACTTC. Residues: CAWSPKETQYF.

This chain uses TRBV28 with TRBJ1-5; D perhaps matches TRBD1 (6 bases). V dropped 1 base and J dropped 0 bases, with 7 bases sitting between them. This CDR3 spans 15 amino acids. From germline, CDR1 is MDHEN and CDR2 SYDVKM. Here the CDR3 reads CASSLSGASNQPQHF. Here the CDR3 DNA reads TGTGCCAGCAGTTTATCAGGGGCTAGCAATCAGCCCCAGCATTTT.

The J gene is TRBJ2-3, the V gene TRBV19; possible D gene TRBD2, 5 bases. V gave up 7 bases and J gave up 0 bases, with 17 bases separating them. The CDR3 is made up of 16 amino acids. CDR1 and CDR2 from the germline V gene are LNHDA and SQIVND (reference sequence). CDR3 sequence: CASTTSDLTSTDTQYF. The CDR3 nucleotides read TGTGCCAGTACCACATCGGACTTAACTAGCACAGATACGCAGTATTTT.

V is TRBV7-2 and J is TRBJ2-7; 9 positions agree with TRBD2. Germline CDR1 and CDR2: SGHTA and FQGNSA. J was trimmed by 2 bases and V by 2 bases; bases with no gene match: 1. The CDR3 is 14 residues long. CDR3 nucleotide sequence: TGTGCCAGCAGCTTACTAGCGGGAACCTACGAGCAGTACTTC. Its translation: CASSLLAGTYEQYF.

The genes are TRBV3-1 (or the pseudogene TRBV3-2) and TRBJ1-5; 9 bases are a match to TRBD1. Per the germline V gene, CDR1 is LGHDT and CDR2 is YNNKEL (reference sequence). CDR3 length: 16 residues. V was clipped by 2 bases and J by 3 bases; unmatched bases: 5. The CDR3 sequence is CASSQNRGLNNQPQHF. Here the CDR3 DNA reads TGTGCCAGCAGCCAAAACAGGGGGCTGAACAATCAGCCCCAGCATTTT.

The V gene is TRBV5-1, the J gene TRBJ1-3, with D possibly matching TRBD1 (5 bases). CDR1 SGHRS and CDR2 YFSETQ come from the germline V gene. There are 14 residues in the CDR3. V gave up 4 bases and J gave up 1 base, with 9 bases separating them. The CDR3 DNA reads TGCGCCAGCAGCGACGGGGGGTCTGGAAACACCATATATTTT. Translated, it gives CASSDGGSGNTIYF.

The chain uses TRBV3-1 (or the pseudogene TRBV3-2) and TRBJ1-3; D uncertain. This CDR3 contains 15 residues. Germline CDR1 LGHDT, CDR2 YNNKEL (reference sequence). Trimming cost V 1 base and J 4 bases, with 11 bases left between them. The CDR3 nucleotides read TGTGCCAGCAGCCAAGCTAGCGATTACGGAAACACCATATATTTT. Protein product: CASSQASDYGNTIYF.

This clone appeared a single time. The chain recombines TRBV24-1 with TRBJ1-5; maybe TRBD1 (5 bases). The length of the CDR3 is 15 residues. V lost 5 bases to trimming and J lost 1 base, with 11 bases between them. Per germline, CDR1 KGHDR and CDR2 SFDVKD. The DNA of the CDR3 is TGTGCCACCAGTGCCGGGTCAGGGAGCAATCAGCCCCAGCATTTT. This translates into CATSAGSGSNQPQHF.

V usage is TRBV7-9 and J usage is TRBJ2-7; no firm D call. V lost 2 bases, J lost 5 bases, and 10 bases lay in between. The CDR3 is made up of 13 amino acids. Germline V lookup: CDR1 SEHNR, CDR2 FQNEAQ (reference sequence). Here the CDR3 DNA reads TGTGCCAGCAGCTTAATCGAGTCCGACGAGCAGTACTTC. It specifies CASSLIESDEQYF.

V usage is TRBV2 and J usage is TRBJ1-1; no reliable D call. The germline V gene encodes CDR1 SNHLY and CDR2 FYNNEI. V shed 6 bases and J shed 1 base, with 9 bases lying between them. CDR3 length equals 13 residues. CDR3 in DNA: TGTGCCAGCAGGAAGGAGACGAACACTGAAGCTTTCTTT. It specifies CASRKETNTEAFF.

This clone was picked up a small number of times. CDR3 in amino acids: CASTHRQGPYQPDTQYF. In DNA, the CDR3 is TGTGCCAGCACCCACCGACAGGGGCCTTATCAACCAGATACGCAGTATTTT. This rearrangement joins TRBV7-3 to TRBJ2-3, with 8 bases identical to TRBD1. J gave up 4 bases and V 7 bases, and 16 bases lay outside the gene matches. CDR3 length: 17 residues. The germline V gene encodes CDR1 SGHTA and CDR2 FQGTGA.

The chain has TRBV27 and TRBJ1-1, with a tentative D call TRBD1 (6 bases). The CDR3 covers 17 residues. The germline V gene encodes CDR1 MNHEY and CDR2 SMNVEV (reference sequence). V shed 6 bases and J shed 3 bases, with 23 bases lying between them. As DNA, the CDR3 is TGTGCCAGCAGCCCCTTCTTACAGGGCGGCTGGGACACTGAAGCTTTCTTT. This gives the protein CASSPFLQGGWDTEAFF.

This clone was seen more than once but under ten times. This sequence joins TRBV14 and TRBJ2-5; 9 positions agree with TRBD2. CDR1 is SGHDN, CDR2 FVKESK, per germline. The ends lost 0 bases at V and 5 bases at J; junction bases unmatched: 10. The CDR3 sequence is 17 residues long. The CDR3 is CASSQDRRGGARETQYF. The CDR3 DNA sequence: TGTGCCAGCAGCCAAGATCGTCGCGGGGGGGCTAGGGAGACCCAGTACTTC. Supplemented by reference TRBV14 and TRBJ2-5, the full variable domain reads EAGVTQFPSHSVIEKGQTVTLRCDPISGHDNLYWYRRVMGKEIKFLLHFVKESKQDESGMPNNRFLAERTGGTYSTLKVQPAELEDSGVYFCASSQDRRGGARETQYFGPGTRLLVL.

The chain uses TRBV9 and TRBJ1-5, with 8 bases identical to TRBD1. Germline V gives CDR1 SGDLS, CDR2 YYNGEE. The CDR3 totals 15 residues. The V gene end was trimmed by 0 bases and the J gene end by 1 base; junction bases not matched to a gene: 0. CDR3 sequence reads: CASSVGDRSNQPQHF. The CDR3 DNA reads TGTGCCAGCAGCGTAGGGGACAGGAGCAATCAGCCCCAGCATTTT.

The CDR3 sequence: CASSLDRNEQFF. For the CDR3, the DNA is TGCGCCAGCAGCTTGGATCGGAATGAGCAGTTCTTC. This chain joins TRBV5-1 and TRBJ2-1; the D is unclear. Germline CDR1 and CDR2: SGHRS and YFSETQ. CDR3 length equals 12 residues. Between the trimmed V and J ends, which lost 0 bases and 7 bases, there was a span of 5 bases. The variable domain in full, with the rest retrieved from reference TRBV5-1 and TRBJ2-1, is KAGVTQTPRYLIKTRGQQVTLSCSPISGHRSVSWYQQTPGQGLQFLFEYFSETQRNKGNFPGRFSGRQFSNSRSEMNVSTLELGDSALYLCASSLDRNEQFFGPGTRLTVL.

The chain couples TRBV19 to TRBJ2-3; TRBD2 aligns across 10 bases. This CDR3 spans 16 amino acids. The germline gives CDR1 LNHDA, CDR2 SQIVND (reference sequence). J was trimmed by 3 bases and V by 5 bases; bases with no gene match: 8. Here the CDR3 DNA reads TGTGCCAGTAGTTACAGTCTAGCGGGGGTGACAGATACGCAGTATTTT. Its translation: CASSYSLAGVTDTQYF. Together with reference TRBV19 and TRBJ2-3, the CDR3 gives the full variable domain: DGGITQSPKYLFRKEGQNVTLSCEQNLNHDAMYWYRQDPGQGLRLIYYSQIVNDFQKGDIAEGYSVSREKKESFPLTVTSAQKNPTAFYLCASSYSLAGVTDTQYFGPGTRLTVL.